Listed here are 27 T cell receptor beta chains from one sample, sequenced in a study of shared T cell receptors in the human thymus. Clones were sequenced by immunoSEQ multiplex PCR, and TCRdb holds only the in-frame ones, with some missing. The repertoire holds 650,000 to 950,000 clones, with around 85% as singletons. The sample also formed part of further work on human thymus T cells.

Sequencing input: thymocytes. The receptors were gathered from a girl younger than two with a congenital heart defect.

The chain carries TRBV5-6 and TRBJ2-7; TRBD2 is a possible D gene (5 bases). Germline values: CDR1 SGHDT, CDR2 YYEEEE. This CDR3 comprises 13 residues. V lost 3 bases and J lost 4, with 11 bases in between. Here the CDR3 reads CASSSRTGYEQYF. In DNA form, the CDR3 reads TGTGCCAGCAGCTCCCGGACTGGTTACGAGCAGTACTTC.

The CDR3 DNA is TGTGCCATCAGTGACAGGGATAGGAAAGGCACTGAAGCTTTCTTT. Encoded protein: CAISDRDRKGTEAFF. This chain joins TRBV10-3 and TRBJ1-1; D is perhaps TRBD1 (5 bases). The V end lost 3 bases, the J end lost 4 bases, and 15 bases lay between the germline ends. Germline V gene sequence: CDR1 ENHRY, CDR2 SYGVKD. CDR3 length equals 15 residues.

The rearrangement joins TRBV28 to TRBJ2-2, with TRBD2 matching over 9 bases. Trimming took 5 bases from V and 4 from J; bases not matched to a gene: 11. Germline lookup yields CDR1 MDHEN and CDR2 SYDVKM. The CDR3 is made up of 17 amino acids. CDR3 sequence (DNA): TGTGCCAGCAGTGGGGGGGCTAGCGGGGAGTGCACCGGGGAGCTGTTTTTT. Translating gives CASSGGASGECTGELFF.

In this sample, this clone turned up once. The chain employs TRBV10-3 and TRBJ2-2, with 9 bases identical to TRBD1. The V gene end was trimmed by 2 bases and the J gene end by 2 bases; junction bases not matched to a gene: 6. This CDR3 contains 17 residues. Looked up from germline, CDR1 is ENHRY and CDR2 is SYGVKD. CDR3 bases: TGTGCCATCAGTGAGGTTACGGGACAGGGTAACACCGGGGAGCTGTTTTTT. The encoded protein is CAISEVTGQGNTGELFF.

The chain employs TRBV4-1 and TRBJ2-5; D ambiguous. The CDR3 spans 14 residues. Between the trimmed V and J ends, which lost 0 bases and 2 bases, there was a span of 7 bases. Germline lookup yields CDR1 MGHRA and CDR2 YSYEKL. As DNA, the CDR3 is TGCGCCAGCAGCCAAGAGGGCAGACAAGAGACCCAGTACTTC. Residues: CASSQEGRQETQYF.

The V call is TRBV29-1, the J call TRBJ2-7; TRBD1 matches 10 bases. The length of the CDR3 is 13 residues. Germline CDR1 SQVTM, CDR2 ANQGSEA. V was clipped by 6 bases and J by 6 bases; unmatched bases: 8. The CDR3 sequence: CSVAGTGAPEQYF. The CDR3 nucleotides read TGCAGCGTGGCCGGGACAGGGGCCCCCGAGCAGTACTTC.

The chain is built from TRBV5-1 and TRBJ1-6, with TRBD1 matching over 9 bases. The germline V gene encodes CDR1 SGHRS and CDR2 YFSETQ. The CDR3 is made up of 14 amino acids. The ends lost 4 bases at V and 8 bases at J; junction bases unmatched: 4. As DNA, the CDR3 is TGCGCCAGCAGCCGGGACAGGGTCTATTCACCCCTCCACTTT. Protein: CASSRDRVYSPLHF.

In this sample, this clone turned up once. This rearrangement joins TRBV7-9 to TRBJ2-7; 8 nucleotides line up with TRBD1. The germline V gene encodes CDR1 SEHNR and CDR2 FQNEAQ (reference sequence). The CDR3 has 16 amino acids. V trimming: 5 bases; J trimming: 4 bases; junction bases outside the gene matches: 13. CDR3 bases: TGTGCCAGCAGCGGGTTGACAGGGGTATCTAAATACGAGCAGTACTTC. This codes for CASSGLTGVSKYEQYF.

V usage is TRBV7-2 and J usage is TRBJ2-7, with D perhaps TRBD1 (5 bases). V lost 1 base to trimming and J lost 3 bases, with 13 bases between them. The CDR3 has 15 amino acids. Germline CDR1 SGHTA, CDR2 FQGNSA. The CDR3 is CASSLGVGVGYEQYF. The DNA of the CDR3 is TGTGCCAGCAGCTTAGGGGTAGGGGTGGGCTACGAGCAGTACTTC.

This sequence joins TRBV11-2 and TRBJ1-1, with 8 bases matching TRBD1. CDR3 length: 17 amino acids. Germline V gene data show CDR1 as SGHAT and CDR2 as FQNNGV. Unmatched junction bases numbered 14, after V lost 3 bases and J lost 5 bases. Here the CDR3 reads CASSFFRPGGGKTEAFF. CDR3 DNA sequence: TGTGCCAGCAGCTTTTTCAGGCCAGGGGGCGGGAAGACTGAAGCTTTCTTT. Based on the CDR3 plus reference TRBV11-2 and TRBJ1-1, the full variable domain is EAGVAQSPRYKIIEKRQSVAFWCNPISGHATLYWYQQILGQGPKLLIQFQNNGVVDDSQLPKDRFSAERLKGVDSTLKIQPAKLEDSAVYLCASSFFRPGGGKTEAFFGQGTRLTVV.

V is TRBV18 and J is TRBJ2-2; D perhaps matches TRBD1 (5 bases). V shed 1 base and J shed 0 bases, with 12 bases lying between them. This CDR3 spans 17 amino acids. CDR1 and CDR2 (germline): KGHSH, LQKENI. The CDR3, as DNA: TGTGCCAGCTCACCACGTTCAGGGCAATCGAACACCGGGGAGCTGTTTTTT. It specifies CASSPRSGQSNTGELFF.

The rearrangement uses TRBV4-3 and TRBJ1-3; D remains unclear. Germline V gene sequence: CDR1 LGHNA, CDR2 YSLEER. The CDR3 runs 14 residues. V was pared by 5 bases and J by 5 bases, with 13 bases between. CDR3 amino acids: CASSEFRERNTIYF. CDR3 DNA sequence: TGCGCCAGCAGCGAATTCCGGGAGAGAAACACCATATATTTT.

V is TRBV5-1 and J is TRBJ2-5; 11 bases fit TRBD2. This CDR3 is 14 amino acids long. Germline V CDR1 and CDR2: SGHRS, YFSETQ. Trimming took 2 bases from V and 5 from J; bases not matched to a gene: 2. DNA for the CDR3: TGCGCCAGCAGCTTTAGCGGGGGGGCGGAGACCCAGTACTTC. Translated, it gives CASSFSGGAETQYF.

The CDR3 nucleotides read TGTGCCAGCAGCCCAGGGGGGAACACTGAAGCTTTCTTT. Encoded protein: CASSPGGNTEAFF. The J gene is TRBJ1-1, the V gene TRBV9; 7 bases line up with TRBD1. The CDR3 totals 13 residues. The germline gives CDR1 SGDLS, CDR2 YYNGEE. V shed 4 bases, J shed 1 base, and the junction held 1 base outside the gene matches.

This chain links TRBV18 with TRBJ1-1; weak D call: TRBD1 (5 bases). Germline V lookup: CDR1 KGHSH, CDR2 LQKENI. The CDR3 contains 16 residues. Trimming took 3 bases from V and 1 from J, leaving 15 bases between them. As DNA, the CDR3 is TGTGCCAGCTCACCGCCCAGGGATTGGGAGAACACTGAAGCTTTCTTT. It encodes CASSPPRDWENTEAFF.

The genes are TRBV27 and TRBJ2-3; TRBD2 aligns across 9 bases. The CDR3 is made up of 20 amino acids. V shed 1 base, J shed 4 bases, and the junction held 18 bases outside the gene matches. The V gene's germline CDR1 is MNHEY and CDR2 SMNVEV (reference sequence). This CDR3 is CASSLLGPSVAGVKADTQYF. The CDR3 DNA is TGTGCCAGCAGTTTATTAGGCCCTTCCGTAGCGGGGGTTAAGGCAGATACGCAGTATTTT.

The rearrangement joins TRBV4-1 to TRBJ1-1; tentative D call: TRBD1 (5 bases). This CDR3 comprises 14 residues. Germline V lookup: CDR1 MGHRA, CDR2 YSYEKL. V was trimmed by 2 bases and J by 3 bases, leaving 10 bases between them. The CDR3 DNA sequence: TGCGCCAGCAGCCAAACAGGTAAGGACACTGAAGCTTTCTTT. Residues: CASSQTGKDTEAFF.

The chain couples TRBV20-1 to TRBJ1-2; TRBD1 might be the D (5 bases). Germline CDR1 reads DFQATT; CDR2 reads SNEGSKA (reference sequence). CDR3 size: 11 residues. The germline V and J ends were trimmed by 7 bases and 3 bases, with 9 bases remaining between them. The CDR3, as DNA: TGCAGTGGCGGGGCTTACTATGGCTACACCTTC. Its protein product is CSGGAYYGYTF.

V usage is TRBV13 and J usage is TRBJ2-3; 12 bases are a match to TRBD2. The CDR3 runs to 16 residues. V lost 1 base and J lost 6; bases outside the gene matches: 5. Germline V lookup: CDR1 PRHDT, CDR2 FYEKMQ (reference sequence). The CDR3 bases are TGTGCCAGCAGCTTAGCTACTAGCGGGGGGACGGATACGCAGTATTTT. Translated, it gives CASSLATSGGTDTQYF.

This clone was seen a few times. The chain uses TRBV5-4 and TRBJ2-1; TRBD2 agrees at 10 bases. V lost 4 bases and J lost 0; bases outside the gene matches: 13. The CDR3 runs to 19 residues. Germline CDR1 is SGHNT and CDR2 is YYREEE (reference sequence). The CDR3 region is CASSRVAGGPNNSYNEQFF. Here the CDR3 DNA reads TGTGCCAGCAGCCGGGTAGCGGGGGGACCTAATAACTCCTACAATGAGCAGTTCTTC. Full variable domain (remainder filled in from reference TRBV5-4 and TRBJ2-1): ETGVTQSPTHLIKTRGQQVTLRCSSQSGHNTVSWYQQALGQGPQFIFQYYREEENGRGNFPPRFSGLQFPNYSSELNVNALELDDSALYLCASSRVAGGPNNSYNEQFFGPGTRLTVL.

This clone showed up just once. The V gene is TRBV15, the J gene TRBJ2-1; D is unresolved. Trimming removed 1 base from V and 1 base from J, with 14 bases in between. The CDR3 has 17 residues. Germline assignment: CDR1 LNHNV and CDR2 YYDKDF (reference sequence). CDR3 sequence: CATSRVLREASYNEQFF. The CDR3 DNA sequence: TGTGCCACCAGCAGAGTGTTGAGAGAGGCATCCTACAATGAGCAGTTCTTC.

The chain recombines TRBV29-1 with TRBJ2-1; tentative D call: TRBD2 (5 bases). Germline V lookup: CDR1 SQVTM, CDR2 ANQGSEA. The ends were cut back, 6 bases at V and 3 bases at J, with 18 bases in the middle. The CDR3 length is 15 residues. CDR3 nucleotide sequence: TGCAGCGTAGTCGCCGGGTACCGGGACTACAATGAGCAGTTCTTC. Translating it yields CSVVAGYRDYNEQFF.

The J gene is TRBJ2-1, the V gene TRBV6-4, with 7 bases lining up with TRBD1. V was pared by 0 bases and J by 5 bases, with 7 bases of the junction left unmatched. The CDR3 spans 16 residues. The germline V gene encodes CDR1 MRHNA and CDR2 SNTAGT. The CDR3 nucleotides are TGTGCCAGCAGTGACTCGCCACGACAGGGCCACAATGAGCAGTTCTTC. It yields the protein CASSDSPRQGHNEQFF.

This clone occurred a few times. The chain uses TRBV12-5 and TRBJ1-3; D unresolved. CDR1 and CDR2 from the germline V gene are LGHNT and FRNRAP. This CDR3 spans 13 amino acids. CDR3 region: CAYSGHSGNTIYF. CDR3 DNA sequence: TGTGCCTACTCGGGTCACTCTGGAAACACCATATATTTT. Complete variable domain (other parts from reference TRBV12-5 and TRBJ1-3): DARVTQTPRHKVTEMGQEVTMRCQPILGHNTVFWYRQTMMQGLELLAYFRNRAPLDDSGMPKDRFSAEMPDATLATLKIQPSEPRDSAVYFCAYSGHSGNTIYFGEGSWLTVV.

The rearrangement links TRBV28 to TRBJ2-1; weak D call: TRBD2 (5 bases). The length of the CDR3 is 12 residues. V shed 10 bases and J shed 8 bases, with 15 bases lying between them. Germline V gene data show CDR1 as MDHEN and CDR2 as SYDVKM. The CDR3 DNA is TGTGCCACCTCCGAGAGGGAGTATGAGCAGTTCTTC. Protein product: CATSEREYEQFF.

CDR3 loop: CASSARSAEAAKNIQYF. The CDR3 DNA sequence: TGTGCCAGCAGTGCCCGGTCCGCCGAGGCAGCCAAAAACATTCAGTACTTC. This sequence joins TRBV6-1 and TRBJ2-4; the D is unclear. V lost 4 bases, J lost 0 bases, and 16 bases lay in between. The CDR3 extends over 17 amino acids. Germline lookup yields CDR1 MNHNS and CDR2 SASEGT.

Concerning this clone itself: Other DNA sequences in the same sample also yield this CDR3. The rearrangement links TRBV7-6 to TRBJ2-5, with 7 bases identical to TRBD1. J lost 2 bases, V lost 1 base, and 1 base had no gene match. Germline CDR1 is SGHVS and CDR2 is FNYEAQ. This CDR3 spans 14 amino acids. CDR3 sequence reads: CASSLGQGQETQYF. In DNA form, the CDR3 reads TGTGCCAGCAGCTTAGGACAGGGTCAAGAGACCCAGTACTTC.